This T cell receptor beta chain came from a study of vaccination and CD4 T cells after COVID-19. The study, taken as a whole, reports: Convalescent patients studied were relatively few, and early post-infection timepoints were absent. Reactive clone data from convalescent patients indicated a median of about 90% appearing only post-vaccination.

The treatment was: roughly 10-day PBMC culture with coronavirus spike peptide pools or control peptides (ViraFEST assay). The Oncomine TCR Beta short-read assay was applied to DNA of cultured CD4+ T cells. TCRdb itself ran the PCR reads through MiXCR, one entry per CDR3 protein. Among over 9,000 distinct CDR3 sequences listed, roughly 50% were seen once. A remark on this clonotype: The antigen is undetermined.

Sequencing was performed on CD4+ T cells from blood, cultured in vitro. The TCR comes from a human donor who had recovered from COVID-19.

CDR3 sequence (DNA): TGCGCCAGCAGCCAAGAATTTCGGGGACAGGGGTTCTACGAGCAGTACTTC. Translation: CASSQEFRGQGFYEQYF. This chain connects TRBV4-1 to TRBJ2-7; 10 nucleotides align to TRBD1. Germline V gene lookup returns CDR1 MGHRA and CDR2 YSYEKL. The CDR3 totals 17 residues. The V and J ends lost 0 bases and 3 bases, in that order; junction bases with no gene match: 8.